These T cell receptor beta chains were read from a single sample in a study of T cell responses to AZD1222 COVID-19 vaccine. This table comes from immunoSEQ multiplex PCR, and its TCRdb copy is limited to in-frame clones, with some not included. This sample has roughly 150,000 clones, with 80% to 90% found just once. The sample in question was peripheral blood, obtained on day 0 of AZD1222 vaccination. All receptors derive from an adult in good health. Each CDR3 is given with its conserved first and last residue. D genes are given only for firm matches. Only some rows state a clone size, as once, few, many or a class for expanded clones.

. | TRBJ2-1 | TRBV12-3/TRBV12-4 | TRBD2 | CASSLSSGDQFF | TGTGCCAGCAGCCTCTCCAGCGGGGACCAGTTCTTC
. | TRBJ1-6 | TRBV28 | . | CASSLPGGRNSPLHF | TGTGCCAGCAGTCTCCCCGGGGGCAGGAATTCACCCCTCCACTTT
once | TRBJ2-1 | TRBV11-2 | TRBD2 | CASSTETSELNEQFF | TGTGCCAGCAGCACCGAGACTAGCGAGCTAAATGAGCAGTTCTTC
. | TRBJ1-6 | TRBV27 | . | CASSLIRDSPLHF | TGTGCCAGCAGTTTAATCAGGGATTCACCCCTCCACTTT
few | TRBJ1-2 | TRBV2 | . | CASSLVTGNYGYTF | TGTGCCAGCAGCCTGGTAACAGGCAACTATGGCTACACCTTC
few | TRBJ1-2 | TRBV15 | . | CATSTGNLYGYTF | TGTGCCACCAGTACAGGGAACCTTTATGGCTACACCTTC
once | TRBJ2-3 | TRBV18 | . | CASSPSASGTDTQYF | TGTGCCAGCTCACCATCCGCTAGCGGCACAGATACGCAGTATTTT
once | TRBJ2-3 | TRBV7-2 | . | CASSLWGATDTQYF | TGTGCTAGCAGCTTATGGGGGGCAACAGATACGCAGTATTTT
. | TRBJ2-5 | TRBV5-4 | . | CASTYLWGRQETQYF | TGTGCCAGCACCTACCTTTGGGGCCGGCAAGAGACCCAGTACTTC
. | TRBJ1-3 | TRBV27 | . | CASSSPRDSGNTIYF | TGTGCCAGCAGTTCCCCGAGGGACTCTGGAAACACCATATATTTT
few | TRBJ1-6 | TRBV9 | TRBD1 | CASSSSQGAWNSPLHF | TGTGCCAGCAGCTCCTCACAGGGGGCATGGAATTCACCCCTCCACTTT
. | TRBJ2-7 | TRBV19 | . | CASSFDSSYEQYF | TGTGCCAGTAGTTTCGACAGCTCCTACGAGCAGTACTTC
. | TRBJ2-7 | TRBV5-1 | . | CASSYGRSAYEQYF | TGCGCCAGCAGTTATGGACGGTCAGCCTACGAGCAGTACTTC
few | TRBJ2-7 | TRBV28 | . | CATAASGSNYEQYF | TGTGCCACGGCGGCGTCGGGGTCCAATTACGAGCAGTACTTC
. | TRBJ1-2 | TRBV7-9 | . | CASSHVVHRTNYGYTF | TGTGCCAGCAGCCACGTCGTACATCGAACTAACTATGGCTACACCTTC
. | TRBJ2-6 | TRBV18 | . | CASSPRGPGANVLTF | TGTGCCAGCTCACCCCGGGGGCCCGGGGCCAACGTCCTGACTTTC
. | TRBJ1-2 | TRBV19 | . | CASKRGNYGYTF | TGTGCCAGTAAAAGGGGTAACTATGGCTACACCTTC
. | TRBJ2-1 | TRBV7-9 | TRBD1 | CASSLARGFAWSSYNEQFF | TGTGCCAGCAGCTTAGCCAGGGGGTTCGCTTGGAGCTCCTACAATGAGCAGTTCTTC
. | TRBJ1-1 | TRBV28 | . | CASSLQRQPGTEAFF | TGTGCCAGCAGTCTCCAAAGACAGCCCGGGACTGAAGCTTTCTTT
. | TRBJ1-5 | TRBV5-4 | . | CASSLGGLKAGQPQHF | TGTGCCAGCAGCTTGGGTGGCCTAAAAGCAGGTCAGCCCCAGCATTTT
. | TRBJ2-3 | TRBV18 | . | CASSPFGGRTDTQYF | TGTGCCAGCTCACCATTCGGGGGGCGCACAGATACGCAGTATTTT
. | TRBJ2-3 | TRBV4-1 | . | CASSQPRLFRGEGGTDTQYF | TGCGCCAGCAGCCAGCCCCGACTATTCAGGGGGGAAGGAGGCACAGATACGCAGTATTTT
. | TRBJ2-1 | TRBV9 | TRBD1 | CASSVTGVTYNEQFF | TGTGCCAGCAGCGTAACAGGGGTTACCTACAATGAGCAGTTCTTC
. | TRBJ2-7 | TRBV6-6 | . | CASSRQDVHEQYF | TGTGCCAGCAGCCGACAGGACGTCCACGAGCAGTACTTC
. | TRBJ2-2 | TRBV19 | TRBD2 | CASRRLAGVGGELFF | TGTGCCAGTAGGAGACTAGCGGGAGTTGGCGGGGAGCTGTTTTTT
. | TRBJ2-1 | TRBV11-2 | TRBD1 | CASKPRGDRVGNEQFF | TGTGCCAGCAAACCGAGGGGGGACAGGGTTGGTAATGAGCAGTTCTTC
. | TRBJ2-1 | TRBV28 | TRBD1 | CASRSSGTGSYNEQFF | TGTGCCAGCAGGTCCTCCGGGACAGGGTCCTACAATGAGCAGTTCTTC
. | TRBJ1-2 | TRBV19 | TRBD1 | CASSLTAGQGRGYGYTF | TGTGCCAGTAGTCTAACGGCTGGACAGGGTAGGGGCTATGGCTACACCTTC
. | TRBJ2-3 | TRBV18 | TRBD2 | CASSPSSGPTDTQYF | TGTGCCAGCTCACCCTCTAGCGGTCCGACAGATACGCAGTATTTT
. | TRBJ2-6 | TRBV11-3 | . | CASVSMAGPSGANVLTF | TGTGCCAGCGTAAGTATGGCGGGTCCCTCTGGGGCCAACGTCCTGACTTTC
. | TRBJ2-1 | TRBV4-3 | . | CASSPPPHNEQFF | TGCGCCAGCAGCCCCCCCCCTCACAATGAGCAGTTCTTC
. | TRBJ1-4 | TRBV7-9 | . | CASSLGRVAAGPDEKLFF | TGTGCCAGCAGCCTGGGCAGGGTGGCGGCAGGGCCAGATGAAAAACTGTTTTTT
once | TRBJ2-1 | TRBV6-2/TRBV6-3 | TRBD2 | CASSNGLAGSSEQFF | TGTGCCAGCAGTAACGGACTAGCGGGAAGTAGTGAGCAGTTCTTC
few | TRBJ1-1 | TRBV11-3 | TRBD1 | CASSSFQGAEAFF | TGTGCCAGCAGCTCATTCCAGGGGGCTGAAGCTTTCTTT
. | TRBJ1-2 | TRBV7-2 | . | CASSLDAGAGVNYGYTF | TGTGCCAGCAGCTTAGATGCGGGGGCAGGGGTTAACTATGGCTACACCTTC
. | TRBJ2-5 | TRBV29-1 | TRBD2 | CSAETTSLETQYF | TGCAGCGCTGAAACGACTAGCTTGGAGACCCAGTACTTC
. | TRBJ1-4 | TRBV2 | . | CASRRGARSEKLFF | TGTGCCAGTCGTCGAGGGGCGCGTAGTGAAAAACTGTTTTTT
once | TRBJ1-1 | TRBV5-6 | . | CASSYDLISTEAFF | TGTGCCAGCAGCTACGATCTGATATCCACTGAAGCTTTCTTT
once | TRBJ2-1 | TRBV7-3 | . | CASSYGTYNEQFF | TGTGCCAGCAGCTATGGGACATACAATGAGCAGTTCTTC
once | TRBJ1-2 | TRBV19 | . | CASSIGGAGYGYTF | TGTGCCAGTAGTATAGGGGGCGCAGGCTATGGCTACACCTTC
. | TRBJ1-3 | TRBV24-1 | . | CATSDLVGNTIYF | TGTGCCACCAGTGATTTGGTTGGAAACACCATATATTTT
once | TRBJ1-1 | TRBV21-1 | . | CASSPRTGGGSTEAFF | TGTGCCAGCAGCCCTCGGACAGGGGGCGGAAGCACTGAAGCTTTCTTT
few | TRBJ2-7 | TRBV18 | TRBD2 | CASSPRLAGGPSEQYF | TGTGCCAGCTCACCAAGGCTAGCGGGAGGGCCTAGCGAGCAGTACTTC
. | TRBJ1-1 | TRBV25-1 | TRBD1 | CASRGQKKAFF | TGTGCCAGCAGGGGACAGAAAAAAGCTTTCTTT
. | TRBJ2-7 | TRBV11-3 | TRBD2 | CASSPLLAGGSYEQYF | TGTGCCAGCAGCCCCCTACTAGCGGGAGGATCCTACGAGCAGTACTTC
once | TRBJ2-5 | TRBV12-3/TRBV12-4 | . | CASSLLEGTRQYF | TGTGCCAGCAGTTTACTGGAAGGTACTCGCCAGTACTTC
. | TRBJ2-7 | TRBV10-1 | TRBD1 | CASSPPGQGAGEQYF | TGCGCCAGCAGTCCCCCGGGACAGGGGGCGGGGGAGCAGTACTTC
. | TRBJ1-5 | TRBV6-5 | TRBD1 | CASSRDRVSEAQHF | TGTGCCAGCAGCAGAGACAGGGTATCGGAGGCCCAGCATTTT
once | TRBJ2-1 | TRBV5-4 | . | CASSLIGNEQFF | TGTGCCAGCAGCTTGATCGGAAATGAGCAGTTCTTC
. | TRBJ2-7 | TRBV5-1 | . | CASSSPGLPYEQYF | TGCGCCAGCAGCTCGCCGGGACTTCCCTACGAGCAGTACTTC
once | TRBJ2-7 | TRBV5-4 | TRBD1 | CASSQRRDSSYEQYF | TGTGCCAGCAGCCAACGACGGGACAGCTCCTACGAGCAGTACTTC
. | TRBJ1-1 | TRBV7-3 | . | CASSSQGDTEAFF | TGTGCCAGCAGCTCCCAGGGCGACACTGAAGCTTTCTTT
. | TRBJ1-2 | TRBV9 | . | CASSPRGGIYGYTF | TGTGCCAGCAGCCCCCGAGGGGGGATCTATGGCTACACCTTC
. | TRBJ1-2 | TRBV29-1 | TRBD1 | CSVGIDRGNYGYTF | TGCAGCGTTGGAATTGACAGGGGCAACTATGGCTACACCTTC